The rows below give T cell receptor beta chains drawn from one sample of a study of T-cell reconstitution after alpha-beta-depleted transplantation in children. Each CDR3 protein gets one entry after TCRdb re-called the PCR reads with MiXCR. The table records some 550,000 distinct CDR3 sequences, under 25% of them present only once. The sample was PBMCs, mostly from graft donor cells, taken 360 days after TCRalphabeta/CD19-depleted stem cell transplant. All receptors derive from a boy under two years old who had a stem cell transplant for acute myeloid leukemia, so the T cells may come from the graft donor. Both conserved end residues are part of each CDR3. The D gene is left open where the match is weak. For some rows the clone size is stated as once, few or many, or as a class when expanded; others skip it.

size,D,V,J,DNA,CDR3
-,-,TRBV5-1,TRBJ2-6,TGCGCCAGCAGCTTCTCCTTCGGTAGGGGTTCTGGGGCCAACGTCCTGACTTTC,CASSFSFGRGSGANVLTF
-,TRBD2,TRBV7-8,TRBJ2-3,TGTGCCAGCAGAGCTAAAGCGGGGGGGTCTAGCACAGATACGCAGTATTTT,CASRAKAGGSSTDTQYF
few,-,TRBV28,TRBJ2-3,TGTGCCAGCAGTTGGGGTGGGGGGCTAGGAGATACGCAGTATTTT,CASSWGGGLGDTQYF
many,-,TRBV28,TRBJ2-2,TGTGCCAGCCACCCAGGACTTCTGGAGGCCGGGGAGCTGTTTTTT,CASHPGLLEAGELFF
-,TRBD1,TRBV7-9,TRBJ2-2,TGTGCCAGCAGCTCATCGCCGGGACAGGGGAACACCGGGGAGCTGTTTTTT,CASSSSPGQGNTGELFF
once,TRBD2,TRBV7-2,TRBJ2-7,TGTGCCAGCAGCTTAAGAGCGGGGGGTCTTTCCTACGAGCAGTACTTC,CASSLRAGGLSYEQYF
many,-,TRBV29-1,TRBJ2-5,TGCAGCGTTGAAGGTAGCGGCGCTTTCCAAGAGACCCAGTACTTC,CSVEGSGAFQETQYF
many,-,TRBV12-3/TRBV12-4,TRBJ2-4,TGTGCCAGCAGTTTGCACGGACTAGCCAAAAACATTCAGTACTTC,CASSLHGLAKNIQYF
few,TRBD1,TRBV20-1,TRBJ1-1,TGCAGTGCTACGACAGGGTTGAGCACTGAAGCTTTCTTT,CSATTGLSTEAFF
-,-,TRBV12-3/TRBV12-4,TRBJ2-1,TGTGCCAGCAGTTTTTCCGGCCTAAGGAATGAGCAGTTCTTC,CASSFSGLRNEQFF
many,TRBD1,TRBV5-1,TRBJ1-2,TGCGCCAGCAGCGTGGGACAGTACTATGGCTACACCTTC,CASSVGQYYGYTF
few,-,TRBV20-1,TRBJ1-2,TGCAGTGCTAGAGCCCTTTTTGGGACGATCTACACCTTC,CSARALFGTIYTF
few,-,TRBV20-1,TRBJ2-7,TGCAGTGCTGGCAAGGCAGGCTCCTACGAGCAGTACTTC,CSAGKAGSYEQYF
many,-,TRBV28,TRBJ2-5,TGTGCCAGCAGTTCGGGACCTGGCATCCAAGAGACCCAGTACTTC,CASSSGPGIQETQYF
many,-,TRBV6-5,TRBJ2-5,TGTGCCACCTCGGTGGGGGAGACCCAGTACTTC,CATSVGETQYF
-,-,TRBV4-1,TRBJ2-1,TGCGCCAGCAGCCCTGAGGGCCCCAATGAGCAGTTCTTC,CASSPEGPNEQFF